This T cell receptor (beta chain) was obtained from a study of blood T cells in healthy people across ages. Next came a second PCR, run for roughly 6 to 11 cycles, which used a sample-barcoded 5' primer along with a J-beta primer mix. The template-switch adaptor, which had 12 random nucleotides, put a tag on each cDNA molecule. TCRdb reprocessed the 5' RACE reads with MiXCR, giving one entry per CDR3 protein. The sample lists 550,000 to 800,000 distinct CDR3 sequences, approximately 21% occurring once. Note on this clonotype: Its matching antigen is unknown.

Study-wide findings and caveats: Donor CMV status, an unknown factor, possibly confounded changes in expanded clonotypes.

Input material: blood. The TCR originated in a man in his 70s in good health.

CDR3 nucleotide sequence: TGTGCCAGCAGCTTGGAGGGGACTAGGGCTTATGAGCAGTTCTTC. This encodes CASSLEGTRAYEQFF. The chain recombines TRBV5-4 with TRBJ2-5, with 8 bases fitting TRBD2. With the DNA end fitting TRBJ2-1 better, the J assignment may be wrong. CDR1 and CDR2 from the germline V gene are SGHNT and YYREEE (reference sequence). The CDR3 runs to 15 residues.